This is a list of T cell receptor beta chains from one sample in a study of cytomegalovirus exposure and HLA in healthy donors. Some clones are missing from TCRdb's copy, which holds only in-frame ones; the method was immunoSEQ multiplex PCR. Its table lists about 46,000 clones. What was sequenced was PBMCs. The receptor source for this set is a woman in her thirties or forties in good health and CMV-seronegative. Each CDR3 is given with its conserved first and last residue. Fields, in order: V gene, D gene, J gene, CDR3 DNA, CDR3 protein. A D gene is named only where the DNA matches it firmly.

TRBV7-2	-	TRBJ1-2	TGTGCCAGCAGACGGGACTCCACTCCGAAGGCAAACTATGGCTACACCTTC	CASRRDSTPKANYGYTF
TRBV10-3	-	TRBJ2-7	TGTGCCATCAGTACACCGGACAAAACCTACGAGCAGTACTTC	CAISTPDKTYEQYF
TRBV27	-	TRBJ2-7	TGTGCCAGCGCACTAGGGGGGAGGGGAAGAGAGCAGTACTTC	CASALGGRGREQYF
TRBV29-1	TRBD2	TRBJ2-3	TGCAGCGTATCTAGCGGTCCTAGCACAGATACGCAGTATTTT	CSVSSGPSTDTQYF
TRBV5-4	TRBD1	TRBJ1-1	TGTGCCAGCAGCGCCGGGACAGGGAATATGAACACTGAAGCTTTCTTT	CASSAGTGNMNTEAFF
TRBV29-1	TRBD2	TRBJ2-1	TGCAGCGTTGAAGATAGAGCGGGAAGCTACAATGAGCAGTTCTTC	CSVEDRAGSYNEQFF
TRBV28	TRBD1	TRBJ2-7	TGTGCCAGCAGTCTTAGACAGGGGTCTCAGAGTGGATACTTC	CASSLRQGSQSGYF
TRBV18	TRBD2	TRBJ2-7	TGTGCCAGCTCACAGAACTTTATAACTAGCGGGAGGGTTTACGAGCAGTACTTC	CASSQNFITSGRVYEQYF
TRBV14	-	TRBJ2-7	TGTGCCAGCAGCCAAGAGGGGCCGTGGGGAACCTACGAGCAGTACTTC	CASSQEGPWGTYEQYF
TRBV18	TRBD1	TRBJ2-1	TGTGCCAGCTCACCAGGACAGGGGGCTCCCTACAATGAGCAGTTCTTC	CASSPGQGAPYNEQFF